The TCR beta chain under discussion was sequenced for a study of a mutant IDH1 vaccine in newly diagnosed glioma. Study context: Patients got their first vaccination 4-6 weeks after radiotherapy alone, or with temozolomide cycles. Most patients had received both radiotherapy and temozolomide, the prior options being radiotherapy, temozolomide, or both. General study results and limits: Immune responses arising from the vaccine appeared in around 93% of patients.

TCRdb's table, derived via immunoSEQ multiplex PCR, lists solely in-frame clones and lacks some. The sample lists 110,000 or so clones, roughly 88% occurring once. The CDR3 extends over 9 amino acids. Germline CDR1 MNHNY, CDR2 SVGAGI (reference sequence). The V gene lost 8 bases and the J gene lost 10 bases, with 6 bases spanning the gap. Regarding time point: week 11, during vaccination. One vaccine dose held 300 ug of mutant IDH1 20-mer peptide and came with topical imiquimod. Donors' newly diagnosed IDH1-mutant WHO grade 3 or 4 astrocytomas lacked nuclear ATRX. Details on this clone: What it binds is not known.

This specimen was PBMCs, taken from a glioma patient whose treatment included an IDH1 peptide vaccine. This receptor was taken from a woman aged 50 to 60 with glioma. V is TRBV6-6 and J is TRBJ2-1; D call uncertain. This chain's CDR3 is CASGYEQFF. DNA for the CDR3: TGTGCCAGCGGATACGAGCAGTTCTTC.